Listed here is a single TCR beta chain. What it binds is not known. The data were obtained in a study of T cells in Graves' hyperthyroidism and ophthalmopathy. Findings of the study overall: For ophthalmopathy, model prediction preceded onset by a median about 6.2 months. Researchers report that a 13 V-J model separated ophthalmopathy from stable hyperthyroidism.

Amplified regions were TCR beta CDR3 sequences from RNA transcripts. First-round RT-PCR targeting the TCR CDR3 was performed with the HTBI primer set. TCRdb recomputed calls from the multiplex PCR reads with MiXCR, one row per CDR3 protein. Among approximately 260,000 distinct CDR3 sequences, around 15% were seen once, and the ten largest hold about 30%. Germline V gives CDR1 SGHRS, CDR2 YFSETQ. Trimming took 1 base from V and 2 from J, leaving 12 bases between them. There are 15 residues in the CDR3. For the diagnoses, clinical symptoms, serum thyroxine and TRAb, thyroid ultrasound and orbital computed tomography were used.

The receptor's source is a woman aged 45-59 years with Graves' hyperthyroidism that later progressed to Graves' ophthalmopathy. Sequenced sample: blood. This sequence joins TRBV5-1 and TRBJ1-2; the D gene is possibly TRBD1 (5 bases). CDR3 loop: CASSLMGRENYGYTF. The CDR3 bases are TGCGCCAGCAGCTTGATGGGGCGCGAAAACTATGGCTACACCTTC.